The present T cell receptor beta chain was sequenced within a study of tumor-infiltrating lymphocytes in primary liver carcinoma. The blood RNA (from unsorted whole blood) was obtained, and germline DNA was also extracted. Patients in the cohort were treatment-naive and living with chronic HBV infection. Researchers reported drawing around 3.8 milliliters of peripheral blood before surgery. Researchers generated TCR beta cDNA from about 460 ng of total RNA, relying on a constant-region primer. Generation of the TCR beta libraries relied on three nested multiplex PCR rounds using slightly modified ARM-PCR. A C-beta reverse primer was combined with TRBV1-TRBV30 forward primers in the first two PCR rounds, and each round had approximately 10 cycles. MiXCR, run by TCRdb on the multiplex PCR reads, gives a single entry per CDR3 protein. The sample shows about 320,000 distinct CDR3 sequences, about three fifths of them seen only once.

Germline loops: CDR1 SEHNR, CDR2 FQNEAQ (reference sequence). The V and J ends lost 3 bases and 2 bases respectively, with 13 bases between them. The CDR3 runs 15 residues. The genes are TRBV7-9 and TRBJ2-5; perhaps TRBD1 as D (6 bases). The sequenced sample consisted of peripheral blood. This clonotype originated in a woman aged 30 to 39 with primary liver carcinoma and hepatitis B virus infection. The DNA for the CDR3 is TGTGCCAGCAGCTTTACAGGGAGAGGACAAGAGACCCAGTACTTC. This translates into CASSFTGRGQETQYF.